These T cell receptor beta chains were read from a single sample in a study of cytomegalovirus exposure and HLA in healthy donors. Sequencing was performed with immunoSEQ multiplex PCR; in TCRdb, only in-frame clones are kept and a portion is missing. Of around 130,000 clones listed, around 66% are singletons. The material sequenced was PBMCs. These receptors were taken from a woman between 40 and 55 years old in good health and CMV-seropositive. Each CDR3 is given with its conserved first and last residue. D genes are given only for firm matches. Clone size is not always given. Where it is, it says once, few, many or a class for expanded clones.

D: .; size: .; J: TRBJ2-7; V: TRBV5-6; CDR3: CASSNRLAYEQYF; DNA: TGTGCCAGCAGCAACCGACTAGCCTACGAGCAGTACTTC
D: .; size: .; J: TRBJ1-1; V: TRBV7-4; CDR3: CASSEGTPGTEAFF; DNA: TGTGCCAGCAGCGAAGGGACACCCGGCACTGAAGCTTTCTTT
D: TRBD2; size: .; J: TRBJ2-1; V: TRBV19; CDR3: CASSMGGGGPNEQFF; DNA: TGTGCCAGTAGTATGGGCGGGGGAGGGCCTAATGAGCAGTTCTTC
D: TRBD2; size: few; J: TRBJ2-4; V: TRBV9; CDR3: CASSPGTSGNVENIQYF; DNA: TGTGCCAGCAGCCCAGGGACTAGCGGGAATGTTGAAAACATTCAGTACTTC
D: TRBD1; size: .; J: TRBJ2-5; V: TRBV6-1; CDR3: CATRDRVGETQYF; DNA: TGTGCCACCCGGGACAGGGTGGGAGAGACCCAGTACTTC
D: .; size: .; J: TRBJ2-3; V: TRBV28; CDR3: CASTRGGGLSTDTQYF; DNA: TGTGCCAGCACCCGGGGTGGAGGACTTAGCACAGATACGCAGTATTTT
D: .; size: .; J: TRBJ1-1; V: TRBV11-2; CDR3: CASSLFRGTTEAFF; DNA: TGTGCCAGCAGCTTATTCCGGGGGACCACTGAAGCTTTCTTT
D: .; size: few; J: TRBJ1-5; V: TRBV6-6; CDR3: CASSYSGLQPQHF; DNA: TGTGCCAGCAGTTACTCGGGGCTTCAGCCCCAGCATTTT
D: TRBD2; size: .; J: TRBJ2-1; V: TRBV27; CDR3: CASRREARNNEQFF; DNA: TGTGCCAGCAGGCGGGAGGCCCGGAACAATGAGCAGTTCTTC
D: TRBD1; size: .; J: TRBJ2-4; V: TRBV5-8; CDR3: CASSPGQVGKNIQYF; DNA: TGTGCCAGCAGCCCGGGACAGGTCGGCAAAAACATTCAGTACTTC
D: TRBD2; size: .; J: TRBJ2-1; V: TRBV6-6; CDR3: CATASGGVSYNEQFF; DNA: TGTGCCACCGCTAGCGGGGGTGTTTCCTACAATGAGCAGTTCTTC
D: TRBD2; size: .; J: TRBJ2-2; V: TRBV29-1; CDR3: CSAGTSGGAGPGELFF; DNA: TGCAGCGCCGGGACTAGCGGGGGGGCCGGACCCGGGGAGCTGTTTTTT
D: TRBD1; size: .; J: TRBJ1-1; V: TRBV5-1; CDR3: CATQGADTEAFF; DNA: TGCGCCACACAGGGGGCGGACACTGAAGCTTTCTTT
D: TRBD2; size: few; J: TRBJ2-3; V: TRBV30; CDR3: CAWNVLAGTDTQYF; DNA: TGTGCCTGGAACGTCCTAGCGGGCACAGATACGCAGTATTTT
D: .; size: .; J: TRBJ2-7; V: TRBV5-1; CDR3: CASSLAGSYEQYF; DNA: TGCGCCAGCAGCTTGGCGGGGTCCTACGAGCAGTACTTC
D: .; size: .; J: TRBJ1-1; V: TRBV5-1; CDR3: CASSLAEGTEAFF; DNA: TGCGCCAGCAGCTTGGCCGAGGGAACTGAAGCTTTCTTT
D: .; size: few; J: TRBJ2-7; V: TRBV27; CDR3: CASSLSPHRFSYEQYF; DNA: TGTGCCAGCAGTTTATCCCCTCACAGGTTCTCCTACGAGCAGTACTTC
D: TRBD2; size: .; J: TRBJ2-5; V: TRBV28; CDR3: CASSPSGLRRQETQYF; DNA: TGTGCCAGCAGTCCCTCGGGACTACGCCGACAAGAGACCCAGTACTTC
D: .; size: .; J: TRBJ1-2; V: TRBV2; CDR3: CASSQARGRDGYTF; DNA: TGTGCCAGCAGCCAAGCGCGGGGGCGTGATGGCTACACCTTC
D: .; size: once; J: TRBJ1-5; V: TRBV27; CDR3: CASSSQGANQPQHF; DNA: TGTGCCAGCAGTTCACAGGGCGCCAATCAGCCCCAGCATTTT
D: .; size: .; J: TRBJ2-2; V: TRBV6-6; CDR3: CASGQQVNTGELFF; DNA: TGTGCCAGCGGGCAACAGGTGAACACCGGGGAGCTGTTTTTT
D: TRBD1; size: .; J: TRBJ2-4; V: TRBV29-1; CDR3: CSARQGAGKNIQYF; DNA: TGCAGCGCGAGACAGGGGGCAGGCAAAAACATTCAGTACTTC
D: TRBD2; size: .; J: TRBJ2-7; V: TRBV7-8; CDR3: CASSLLRTSVYEQYF; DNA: TGTGCCAGCAGCTTATTGAGGACTAGTGTTTACGAGCAGTACTTC
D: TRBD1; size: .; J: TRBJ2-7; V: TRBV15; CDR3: CATSRDGTGLLREQYF; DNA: TGTGCCACCAGCAGAGATGGGACAGGGTTGTTGCGAGAGCAGTACTTC